Listed below are T cell receptor beta chains from one sample, sequenced in a study of preoperative IRX-2 immunotherapy in early breast cancer. The method was immunoSEQ multiplex PCR; TCRdb's version includes in-frame clones alone and lacks a portion of them. Here the sample spans 20,000 to 30,000 clones, roughly 75% being singletons. This material consisted of lymph node tissue, taken after IRX-2 immunotherapy. These receptors all come from a human donor with breast cancer. Both conserved end residues are part of each CDR3.

CDR3 protein,J gene,V gene,CDR3 length
CAISETKNIQYF,TRBJ2-4,TRBV10-3,12
CASSLKGGSYGYTF,TRBJ1-2,TRBV11-3,14
CASSLGRNTEAFF,TRBJ1-1,TRBV19,13
CASSLGVNPSYEQYF,TRBJ2-7,TRBV11-3,15
CASSPGQGAKNIQYF,TRBJ2-4,TRBV11-3,15
CASSSQKPGNTIYF,TRBJ1-3,TRBV11-3,14
CASSLGRRVNEQYF,TRBJ2-7,TRBV5-1,14
CASSLPRDNPSSYEQYF,TRBJ2-7,TRBV7-7,17
CASSADGGNTIYF,TRBJ1-3,TRBV19,13
CASSPSQGEAFF,TRBJ1-1,TRBV18,12
CASSSTGFGTQETQYF,TRBJ2-5,TRBV11-3,16
CASTPGGRETQYF,TRBJ2-5,TRBV6-8,13
CASSLAGPPRTEAFF,TRBJ1-1,TRBV5-1,15
CASRTEYEQYF,TRBJ2-7,TRBV19,11
CASSRTYSTDTQYF,TRBJ2-3,TRBV6-8,14
CASSFDPPYNEQFF,TRBJ2-1,TRBV7-1,14
CASSLQGADYYEQYF,TRBJ2-7,TRBV11-3,15
CASCRGGALSLEQFF,TRBJ2-1,TRBV6-8,15
CASSLGTGGLEQYF,TRBJ2-7,TRBV5-1,14
CASGIGLVNEQFF,TRBJ2-1,TRBV12-5,13
CASSNRLYGYTF,TRBJ1-2,TRBV19,12
CASSEEGGGLGTQYF,TRBJ2-5,TRBV10-1,15
CASSQSASGAYNEQFF,TRBJ2-1,TRBV16,16
CASSSNRGPDTQYF,TRBJ2-3,TRBV5-1,14
CASSLDRGLRTEAFF,TRBJ1-1,TRBV5-1,15
CASSQVGSAGLAGAETQYF,TRBJ2-5,TRBV14,19
CASSSRQGVNTEAFF,TRBJ1-1,TRBV11-3,15
CAISEVAAYGYTF,TRBJ1-2,TRBV10-3,13
CASSLESKTYEQYF,TRBJ2-7,TRBV11-3,14
CASSEHGDTQYF,TRBJ2-3,TRBV6-8,12
CASSRLGPTGSQPQHF,TRBJ1-5,TRBV19,16
CASSHRGAYEQYF,TRBJ2-7,TRBV7-1,13
CASSYITKGLSTEELFF,TRBJ2-2,TRBV6-7,17
CATRTSGTPQETQYF,TRBJ2-5,TRBV18,15